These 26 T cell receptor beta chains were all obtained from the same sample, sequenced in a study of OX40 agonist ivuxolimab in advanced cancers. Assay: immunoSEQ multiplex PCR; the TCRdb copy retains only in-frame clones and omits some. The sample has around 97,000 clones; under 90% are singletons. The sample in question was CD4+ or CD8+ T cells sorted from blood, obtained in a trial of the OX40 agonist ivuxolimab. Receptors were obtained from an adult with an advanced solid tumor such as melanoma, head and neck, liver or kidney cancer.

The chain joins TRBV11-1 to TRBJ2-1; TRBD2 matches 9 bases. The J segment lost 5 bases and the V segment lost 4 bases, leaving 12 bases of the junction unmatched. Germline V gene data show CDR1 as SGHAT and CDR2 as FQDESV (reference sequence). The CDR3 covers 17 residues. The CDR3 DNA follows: TGTGCCAGCAGCTCCCCTGCGGGTAGCGGGGGAAACAATGAGCAGTTCTTC. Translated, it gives CASSSPAGSGGNNEQFF.

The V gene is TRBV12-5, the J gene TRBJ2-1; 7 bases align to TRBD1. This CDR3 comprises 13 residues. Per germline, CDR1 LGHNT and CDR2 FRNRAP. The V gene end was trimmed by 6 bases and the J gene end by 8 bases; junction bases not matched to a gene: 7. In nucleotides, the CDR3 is TGTGCTAGTGGCCAGACAGGGAGCGATGAGCAGTTCTTC. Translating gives CASGQTGSDEQFF.

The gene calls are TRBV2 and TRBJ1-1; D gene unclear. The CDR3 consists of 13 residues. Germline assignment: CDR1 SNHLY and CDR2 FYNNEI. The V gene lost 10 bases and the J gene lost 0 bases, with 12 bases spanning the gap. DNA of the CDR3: TGTGCCATCCCCCGTCAGCTGAACACTGAAGCTTTCTTT. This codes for CAIPRQLNTEAFF.

Written as DNA, the CDR3 is TGTGCCAGCAGCCTGGACAGTAATTCACCCCTCCACTTT. This gives the protein CASSLDSNSPLHF. The chain has TRBV11-3 and TRBJ1-6, with D perhaps TRBD1 (6 bases). Trimming shortened V by 5 bases and J by 6 bases, and 8 bases separated the two germline ends. Germline V gives CDR1 SGHNT, CDR2 YENEEA. This CDR3 has 13 amino acids.

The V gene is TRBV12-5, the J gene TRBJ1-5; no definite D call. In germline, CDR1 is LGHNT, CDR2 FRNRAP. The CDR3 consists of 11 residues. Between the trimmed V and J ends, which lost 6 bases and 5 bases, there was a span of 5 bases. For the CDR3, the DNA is TGTGCTAGTGGCCAGGATCAGCCCCAGCATTTT. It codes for CASGQDQPQHF.

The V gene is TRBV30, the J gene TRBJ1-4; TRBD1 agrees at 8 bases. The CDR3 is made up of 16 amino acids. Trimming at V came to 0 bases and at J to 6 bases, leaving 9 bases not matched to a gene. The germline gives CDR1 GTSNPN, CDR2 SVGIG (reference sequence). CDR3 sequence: CAWSVLSTGGYEKLFF. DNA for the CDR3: TGTGCCTGGAGTGTACTATCAACAGGGGGATATGAAAAACTGTTTTTT.

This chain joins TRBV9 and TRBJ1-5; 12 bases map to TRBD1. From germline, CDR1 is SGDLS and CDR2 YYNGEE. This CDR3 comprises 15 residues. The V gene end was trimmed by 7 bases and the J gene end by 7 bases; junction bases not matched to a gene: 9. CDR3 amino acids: CASSPGQGAMQPQHF. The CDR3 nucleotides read TGTGCCAGCTCCCCGGGACAGGGGGCGATGCAGCCCCAGCATTTT.

The CDR3 DNA is TGTGCCAGCAGCGAGGGGACTAGCGGGCGCAGCACAGATACGCAGTATTTT. Its protein is CASSEGTSGRSTDTQYF. This rearrangement joins TRBV7-2 to TRBJ2-3, with 12 nucleotides matching TRBD2. The CDR3 is 17 amino acids. Germline CDR1 is SGHTA and CDR2 is FQGNSA. V lost 5 bases, J lost 0 bases, and 6 bases stayed unmatched.

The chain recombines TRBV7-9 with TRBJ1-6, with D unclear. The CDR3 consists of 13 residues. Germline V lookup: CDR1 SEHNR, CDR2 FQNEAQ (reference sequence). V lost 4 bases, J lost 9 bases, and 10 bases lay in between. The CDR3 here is CASSSDGVSPLHF. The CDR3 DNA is TGTGCCAGCAGCTCGGACGGTGTTTCACCCCTCCACTTT.

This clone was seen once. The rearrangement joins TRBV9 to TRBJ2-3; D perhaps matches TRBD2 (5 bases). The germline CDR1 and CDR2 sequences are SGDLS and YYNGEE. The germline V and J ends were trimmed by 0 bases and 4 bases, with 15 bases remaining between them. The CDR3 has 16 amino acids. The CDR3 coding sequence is TGTGCCAGCAGCGTAGGTAGTGGAGCGGCAGCAGATACGCAGTATTTT. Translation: CASSVGSGAAADTQYF.

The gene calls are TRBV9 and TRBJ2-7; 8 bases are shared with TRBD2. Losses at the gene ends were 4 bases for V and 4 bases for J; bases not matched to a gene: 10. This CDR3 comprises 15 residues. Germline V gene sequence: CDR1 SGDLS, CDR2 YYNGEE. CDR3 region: CASSPVWTSSYEQYF. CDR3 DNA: TGTGCCAGCAGCCCCGTCTGGACTAGCTCGTACGAGCAGTACTTC.

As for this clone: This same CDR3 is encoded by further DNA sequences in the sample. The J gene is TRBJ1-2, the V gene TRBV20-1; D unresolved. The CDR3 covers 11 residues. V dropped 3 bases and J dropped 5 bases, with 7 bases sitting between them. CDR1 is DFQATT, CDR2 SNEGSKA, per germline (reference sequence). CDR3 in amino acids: CSASSLYGYTF. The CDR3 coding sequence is TGCAGTGCTAGTAGTTTATATGGCTACACCTTC.

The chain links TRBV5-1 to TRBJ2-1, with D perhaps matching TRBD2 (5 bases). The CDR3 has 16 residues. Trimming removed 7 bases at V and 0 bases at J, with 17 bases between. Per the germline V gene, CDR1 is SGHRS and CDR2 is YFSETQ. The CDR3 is CASLPLAGSSYNEQFF. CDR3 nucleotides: TGCGCCAGCTTACCCCTTGCGGGCAGCTCCTACAATGAGCAGTTCTTC.

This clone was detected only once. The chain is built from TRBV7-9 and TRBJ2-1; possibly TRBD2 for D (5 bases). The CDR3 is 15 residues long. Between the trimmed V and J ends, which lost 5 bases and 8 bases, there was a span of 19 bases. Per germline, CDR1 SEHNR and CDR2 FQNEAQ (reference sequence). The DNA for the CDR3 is TGTGCCAGCAGCCCCGGGGTGGGAGTAATTGATGAGCAGTTCTTC. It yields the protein CASSPGVGVIDEQFF.

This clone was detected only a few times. CDR3 residues: CASSYLLPDTQYF. The CDR3 DNA reads TGTGCCAGCAGCTACTTACTGCCAGATACGCAGTATTTT. The chain uses TRBV7-2 and TRBJ2-3; D remains ambiguous. Germline V gene lookup returns CDR1 SGHTA and CDR2 FQGNSA. V was cut by 4 bases and J by 4 bases, with 9 bases left in between. The CDR3 totals 13 residues.

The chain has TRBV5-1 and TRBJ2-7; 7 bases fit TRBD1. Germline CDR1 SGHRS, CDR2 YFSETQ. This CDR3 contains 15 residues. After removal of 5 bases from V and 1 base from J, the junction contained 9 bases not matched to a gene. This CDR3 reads CASSPKGQSSYEQYF. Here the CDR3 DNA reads TGCGCCAGCAGTCCGAAGGGACAGTCTTCCTACGAGCAGTACTTC.

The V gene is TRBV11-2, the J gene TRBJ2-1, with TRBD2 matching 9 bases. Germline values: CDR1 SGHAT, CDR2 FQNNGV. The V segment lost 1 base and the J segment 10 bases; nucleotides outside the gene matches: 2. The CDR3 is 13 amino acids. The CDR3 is CASSLGLAEEQFF. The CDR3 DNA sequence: TGTGCCAGCAGCTTAGGACTAGCGGAGGAGCAGTTCTTC.

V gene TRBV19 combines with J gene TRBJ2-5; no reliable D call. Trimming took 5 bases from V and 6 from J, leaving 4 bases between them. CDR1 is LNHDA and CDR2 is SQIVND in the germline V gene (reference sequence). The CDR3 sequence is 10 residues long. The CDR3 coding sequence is TGTGCCAGTAGTGGGCAGACCCAGTACTTC. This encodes CASSGQTQYF. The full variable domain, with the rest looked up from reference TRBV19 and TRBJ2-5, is DGGITQSPKYLFRKEGQNVTLSCEQNLNHDAMYWYRQDPGQGLRLIYYSQIVNDFQKGDIAEGYSVSREKKESFPLTVTSAQKNPTAFYLCASSGQTQYFGPGTRLLVL.

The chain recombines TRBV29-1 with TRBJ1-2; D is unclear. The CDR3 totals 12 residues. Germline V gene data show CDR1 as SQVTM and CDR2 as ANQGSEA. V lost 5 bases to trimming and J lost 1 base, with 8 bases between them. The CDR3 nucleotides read TGCAGCGTTCGCTACAGTAACTATGGCTACACCTTC. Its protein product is CSVRYSNYGYTF.

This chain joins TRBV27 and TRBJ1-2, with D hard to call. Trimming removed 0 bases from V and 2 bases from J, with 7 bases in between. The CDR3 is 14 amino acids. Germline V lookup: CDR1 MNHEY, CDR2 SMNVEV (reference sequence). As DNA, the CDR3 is TGTGCCAGCAGTTTATCCCTAGGAAACTATGGCTACACCTTC. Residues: CASSLSLGNYGYTF.

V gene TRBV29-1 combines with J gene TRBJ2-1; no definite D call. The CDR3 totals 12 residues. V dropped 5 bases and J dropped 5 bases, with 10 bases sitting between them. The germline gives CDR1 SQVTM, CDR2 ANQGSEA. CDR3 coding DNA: TGCAGCGTTATTTACATGAACAATGAGCAGTTCTTC. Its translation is CSVIYMNNEQFF.

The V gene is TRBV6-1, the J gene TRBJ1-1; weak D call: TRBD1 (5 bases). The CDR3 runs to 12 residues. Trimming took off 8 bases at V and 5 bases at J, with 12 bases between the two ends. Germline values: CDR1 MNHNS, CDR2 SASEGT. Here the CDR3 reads CASGFGGTEAFF. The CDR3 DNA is TGTGCCAGCGGTTTTGGGGGGACTGAAGCTTTCTTT.

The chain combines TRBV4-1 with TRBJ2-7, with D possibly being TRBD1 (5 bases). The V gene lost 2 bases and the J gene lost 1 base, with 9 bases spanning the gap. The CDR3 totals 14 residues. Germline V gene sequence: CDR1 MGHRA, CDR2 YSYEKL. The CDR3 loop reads CASSQLPGSYEQYF. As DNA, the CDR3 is TGCGCCAGCAGCCAATTGCCAGGGTCCTACGAGCAGTACTTC.

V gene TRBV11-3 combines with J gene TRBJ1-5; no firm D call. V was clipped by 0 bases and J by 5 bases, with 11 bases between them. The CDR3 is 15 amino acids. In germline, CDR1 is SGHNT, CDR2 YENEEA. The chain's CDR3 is CASSLEKGDHQPQHF. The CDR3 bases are TGTGCCAGCAGCTTAGAAAAGGGCGATCATCAGCCCCAGCATTTT.

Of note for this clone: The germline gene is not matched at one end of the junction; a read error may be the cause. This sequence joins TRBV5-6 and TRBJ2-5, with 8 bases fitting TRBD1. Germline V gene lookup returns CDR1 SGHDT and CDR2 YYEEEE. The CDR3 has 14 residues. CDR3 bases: TGTGCCAGCACCTTGGGTGACAGGGGCCGAGACCAGTACTTC. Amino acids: CASTLGDRGRDQYF.

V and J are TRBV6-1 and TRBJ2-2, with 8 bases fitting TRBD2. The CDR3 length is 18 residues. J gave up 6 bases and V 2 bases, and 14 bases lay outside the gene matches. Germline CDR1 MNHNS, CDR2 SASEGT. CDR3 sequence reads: CASSEIWPSGRRSGELFF. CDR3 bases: TGTGCCAGCAGTGAAATTTGGCCTAGCGGGCGACGGTCCGGGGAGCTGTTTTTT.